This entry lists 29 T cell receptor beta chains sequenced from one sample in a study of CD8 T cells in ankylosing spondylitis. TCRdb independently ran MiXCR on the 5' RACE reads; one entry per CDR3 protein. The sample includes 290,000 or so distinct CDR3 sequences, less than 25% of them seen just once. Source material: blood, either unsorted or a sorted T cell fraction (not recorded which). The receptors come from a female donor with ankylosing spondylitis or in good health (not recorded which).

The sample holds many counts of this clonotype. Here the CDR3 DNA reads TGCAGTGCTAGAGTAGCGGGAGTTCGGGATGAGCAGTTCTTC. Protein product: CSARVAGVRDEQFF. J is TRBJ2-1 and V is TRBV20-1; 9 nucleotides match TRBD2. Per germline, CDR1 DFQATT and CDR2 SNEGSKA (reference sequence). Trimming took 1 base from V and 8 from J; bases not matched to a gene: 6. CDR3 length: 14 amino acids.

The chain employs TRBV10-3 and TRBJ2-5; TRBD2 is a possible D gene (6 bases). The ends were cut back, 6 bases at V and 5 bases at J, with 10 bases in the middle. CDR1 is ENHRY, CDR2 SYGVKD, per germline. The CDR3 loop spans 12 amino acids. CDR3 in DNA: TGTGCCATCAGGGGACGGGGGGAGACCCAGTACTTC. It specifies CAIRGRGETQYF.

The V call is TRBV3-1, the J call TRBJ1-4; a weak D match, TRBD1 (5 bases). This CDR3 contains 14 residues. V dropped 0 bases and J dropped 7 bases, with 9 bases sitting between them. Germline V gene data show CDR1 as LGHDT and CDR2 as YNNKEL (reference sequence). Here the CDR3 reads CASSQDGGGEKLFF. The CDR3 DNA follows: TGTGCCAGCAGCCAAGATGGGGGTGGTGAAAAACTGTTTTTT.

This chain links TRBV27 with TRBJ2-1; 8 nucleotides line up with TRBD1. This CDR3 is built from 15 residues. Trimming cost V 2 bases and J 8 bases; bases outside gene matches: 8. CDR1 and CDR2 from the germline V gene are MNHEY and SMNVEV (reference sequence). DNA of the CDR3: TGTGCCAGCAGTTTAGGACAGGGAAGGGGGGATGAGCAGTTCTTC. Translating gives CASSLGQGRGDEQFF.

In its sample, this clonotype was seen a few times. J is TRBJ2-1 and V is TRBV7-2; 13 positions match TRBD2. The CDR3 is made up of 15 amino acids. Looked up from germline, CDR1 is SGHTA and CDR2 is FQGNSA. The V segment lost 6 bases and the J segment 6 bases; nucleotides outside the gene matches: 5. In DNA, the CDR3 is TGTGCCAGCAGTTCCACTAGCGGGAGGGTCAATGAGCAGTTCTTC. It is translated as CASSSTSGRVNEQFF.

V is TRBV29-1 and J is TRBJ2-5, with D maybe TRBD1 (6 bases). CDR3 length: 13 residues. CDR1 SQVTM and CDR2 ANQGSEA come from the germline V gene. Trimming cost V 4 bases and J 3 bases, with 12 bases left between them. DNA for the CDR3: TGCAGCGTTGCACAGGGAATTGAAGAGACCCAGTACTTC. It encodes CSVAQGIEETQYF.

V gene TRBV5-1 combines with J gene TRBJ1-1; weak D call: TRBD1 (5 bases). The CDR3 has 14 amino acids. V lost 0 bases and J 3 bases, leaving 9 bases between the germline ends. Germline CDR1 is SGHRS and CDR2 is YFSETQ. The CDR3 DNA reads TGCGCCAGCAGCTTGGCCTCAGGGTACACTGAAGCTTTCTTT. This gives the protein CASSLASGYTEAFF.

This clonotype turned up a few times. The chain recombines TRBV10-3 with TRBJ2-5, with D unclear. The length of the CDR3 is 10 residues. Germline V CDR1 and CDR2: ENHRY, SYGVKD. Between the trimmed V and J ends, which lost 3 bases and 4 bases, there was a span of 0 bases. CDR3 in amino acids: CAISEETQYF. The CDR3 DNA follows: TGTGCCATCAGTGAAGAGACCCAGTACTTC.

This clonotype was seen a few times. The chain uses TRBV10-3 and TRBJ1-1; no clear D. Trimming removed 9 bases from V and 1 base from J, with 12 bases in between. Germline CDR1 and CDR2: ENHRY and SYGVKD. The CDR3 extends over 13 amino acids. The CDR3 DNA is TGTGCCATTTCGACAATCTCGAACACTGAAGCTTTCTTT. As protein: CAISTISNTEAFF.

Ten or more counts support this clonotype. J is TRBJ2-7 and V is TRBV12-3 or TRBV12-4; a possible D gene is TRBD2 (6 bases). The germline V and J ends were trimmed by 5 bases and 3 bases, with 14 bases remaining between them. The CDR3 extends over 14 amino acids. The CDR3 reads CASSVGTSRYEQYF. CDR3 in DNA: TGTGCCAGCAGTGTAGGGACTTCTCGCTACGAGCAGTACTTC.

This clonotype was counted only a few times. This chain joins TRBV12-3 or TRBV12-4 and TRBJ2-1; D may be TRBD2 (7 bases). V shed 2 bases and J shed 6 bases, with 14 bases lying between them. This CDR3 has 15 residues. The CDR3 DNA sequence: TGTGCCAGCAGTTTATTTGCGGGGGCCTTCAATGAGCAGTTCTTC. Amino acids: CASSLFAGAFNEQFF.

A remark on this clonotype: One end of the junction varies from germline; a read error may be responsible. The V gene is TRBV20-1, the J gene TRBJ1-5; D not resolved. CDR3 length: 12 residues. CDR1 is DFQATT and CDR2 is SNEGSKA in the germline V gene (reference sequence). The CDR3 nucleotides read TGCAGTGCTACCCGTCCGAGGCAGCTCCAGCATTTT. It is translated as CSATRPRQLQHF.

The J gene is TRBJ1-5, the V gene TRBV28; 8 nucleotides agree with TRBD1. The CDR3 consists of 14 residues. The ends lost 5 bases at V and 8 bases at J; junction bases unmatched: 8. CDR1 is MDHEN, CDR2 SYDVKM, per germline. The CDR3 DNA sequence: TGTGCCAGCAGTCCACCGGGACAGGATAAGCCCCAGCATTTT. It specifies CASSPPGQDKPQHF.

V usage is TRBV12-3 or TRBV12-4 and J usage is TRBJ2-7, with TRBD2 identical over 11 bases. The CDR3 runs to 14 residues. After removal of 6 bases from V and 6 bases from J, the junction contained 7 bases not matched to a gene. Here the CDR3 reads CASRHPLAGGEQYF. The DNA of the CDR3 is TGTGCCAGCAGACACCCTCTAGCGGGAGGCGAGCAGTACTTC.

This clonotype was counted between two and nine times. This chain links TRBV9 with TRBJ2-1; D call uncertain. The CDR3 covers 12 residues. From germline, CDR1 is SGDLS and CDR2 YYNGEE. Trimming shortened V by 7 bases and J by 4 bases, and 9 bases separated the two germline ends. CDR3 sequence (DNA): TGTGCCAGCGGAGTAGGATACAATGAGCAGTTCTTC. It translates to CASGVGYNEQFF.

This clonotype was found many times. The chain recombines TRBV7-9 with TRBJ2-1; the D is unclear. From germline, CDR1 is SEHNR and CDR2 FQNEAQ (reference sequence). The CDR3 covers 13 residues. Trimming removed 5 bases at V and 4 bases at J, with 9 bases between. The CDR3 region is CASSLVVYNEQFF. The CDR3 DNA is TGTGCCAGCAGCCTAGTGGTTTACAATGAGCAGTTCTTC.

This CDR3 is CASVAGAQETQYF. CDR3 coding DNA: TGTGCCAGCGTTGCGGGAGCCCAAGAGACCCAGTACTTC. J is TRBJ2-5 and V is TRBV28, with 7 bases lining up with TRBD2. With 8 bases clipped from V and 1 base from J, the junction kept 4 bases outside the gene matches. The CDR3 consists of 13 residues. Germline CDR1 reads MDHEN; CDR2 reads SYDVKM.

The chain joins TRBV11-2 to TRBJ2-5, with TRBD1 matching over 8 bases. The junction had 6 bases not matched to a gene; V was cut back by 5 bases and J by 4 bases. The CDR3 length is 14 residues. Germline V gene lookup returns CDR1 SGHAT and CDR2 FQNNGV. The CDR3 DNA is TGTGCCAGCAGCAAAAGCAGGGGGCGAGAGACCCAGTACTTC. Amino acids: CASSKSRGRETQYF.

This clonotype was seen more than once but under ten times. J is TRBJ2-1 and V is TRBV27; 12 bases match TRBD2. The CDR3 is 14 residues long. V lost 7 bases and J lost 8; bases outside the gene matches: 6. Germline loops: CDR1 MNHEY, CDR2 SMNVEV (reference sequence). The CDR3: CASIGLAGTHEQFF. CDR3 sequence (DNA): TGTGCCAGCATAGGACTAGCGGGAACCCATGAGCAGTTCTTC.

This rearrangement joins TRBV3-1 to TRBJ2-7; tentatively, D is TRBD2 (6 bases). Germline V gene sequence: CDR1 LGHDT, CDR2 YNNKEL (reference sequence). CDR3 length: 17 amino acids. Trimming pared 2 bases from V and 6 bases from J, leaving 23 bases between. The CDR3 loop is CASSQSGGGLSTLEQYF. CDR3 DNA sequence: TGTGCCAGCAGCCAAAGCGGTGGTGGACTATCCACTCTCGAGCAGTACTTC.

Only a few counts were recorded for this clonotype. The chain links TRBV19 to TRBJ1-1; D is uncertain. The germline CDR1 and CDR2 sequences are LNHDA and SQIVND (reference sequence). The CDR3 runs 13 residues. Trimming shortened V by 5 bases and J by 0 bases, and 7 bases separated the two germline ends. The CDR3 loop is CASSPTVNTEAFF. The CDR3 DNA follows: TGTGCCAGTAGTCCGACGGTGAACACTGAAGCTTTCTTT.

This clonotype has only a few counts. The CDR3 DNA reads TGTGCCAGCAGCCCACGTACGGGAGGAAACACAGATACGCAGTATTTT. Translated: CASSPRTGGNTDTQYF. This chain joins TRBV9 and TRBJ2-3, with 7 bases lining up with TRBD2. Trimming took 4 bases from V and 2 from J; bases not matched to a gene: 10. Germline V gene data show CDR1 as SGDLS and CDR2 as YYNGEE. There are 16 residues in the CDR3.

There are a few counts of this clonotype. This sequence joins TRBV20-1 and TRBJ1-6; a possible D gene is TRBD1 (5 bases). The CDR3 is 16 amino acids. The germline V gene has CDR1 DFQATT and CDR2 SNEGSKA (reference sequence). Trimming left V 5 bases short and J 6 bases short, with 20 bases between. The CDR3 nucleotides are TGCAGTGCTTGGAAGGGGTTACGGGGGGTTAATTCACCCCTCCACTTT. As protein: CSAWKGLRGVNSPLHF.

This clonotype has ten or more counts. V gene TRBV21-1 combines with J gene TRBJ1-6; the D call TRBD1 from the table was never checked on the DNA. TRBV21-1 is deemed a pseudogene. The CDR3 spans 13 residues. The CDR3 DNA is TGTGCCACCCGGGGGCTTTCGGAGGAACCCCTCCACTTT. It codes for CATRGLSEEPLHF.

The table lists this clonotype with a few counts. The chain employs TRBV6-1 and TRBJ2-7; D may be TRBD1 or TRBD2 (5 bases each). Trimming removed 11 bases at V and 3 bases at J, with 26 bases between. The germline V gene encodes CDR1 MNHNS and CDR2 SASEGT. This CDR3 comprises 16 residues. CDR3 residues: CAALALRGNDRYEQYF. The CDR3 region has the DNA TGTGCCGCCCTAGCTCTTAGGGGTAATGATCGCTACGAGCAGTACTTC.

The chain uses TRBV6-2 or TRBV6-3 and TRBJ2-1; the D gene is possibly TRBD2 (5 bases). From germline, CDR1 is MNHEY and CDR2 SVGEGT. This CDR3 region has 11 residues. V was pared by 4 bases and J by 11 bases, with 9 bases between. CDR3 sequence reads: CASSSGGQQFF. The CDR3 bases are TGTGCCAGCAGTTCTGGAGGACAGCAGTTCTTC.

The rearrangement joins TRBV20-1 to TRBJ1-5, with no clear D. Germline V gene lookup returns CDR1 DFQATT and CDR2 SNEGSKA (reference sequence). The CDR3 runs 14 residues. Trimming cost V 8 bases and J 5 bases, with 19 bases left between them. The CDR3 here is CSTRVAVGDQPQHF. The CDR3 coding sequence is TGCAGTACAAGAGTGGCTGTCGGGGATCAGCCCCAGCATTTT.

In its sample, this clonotype was seen a few times. This sequence joins TRBV5-6 and TRBJ2-3; D tentatively reads TRBD1 or TRBD2 (5 bases each). CDR1 and CDR2 (germline): SGHDT, YYEEEE. The length of the CDR3 is 18 residues. The V end was cut by 3 bases, the J end by 3 bases, with 23 bases between. The CDR3 DNA reads as TGTGCCAGCAGCTCAGAAAGGACGAGGGGCGTGATGACAGATACGCAGTATTTT. It codes for CASSSERTRGVMTDTQYF.

This clonotype was counted between two and nine times. This chain uses TRBV10-3 with TRBJ1-5; 12 bases line up with TRBD1. V lost 0 bases, J lost 6 bases, and 3 bases stayed unmatched. Germline CDR1 ENHRY, CDR2 SYGVKD. The CDR3 runs 16 residues. Written as DNA, the CDR3 is TGTGCCATCAGTGAGTCGGGACAGGGGGCTGGTCAGCCCCAGCATTTT. It yields the protein CAISESGQGAGQPQHF.